This is a list of T cell receptor beta chains from one sample in a study of CD8 T cells in ankylosing spondylitis. From the 5' RACE reads, TCRdb called clonotypes with MiXCR, one entry per CDR3 protein. The table shows 200,000 to 300,000 distinct CDR3 sequences, with 7.5% to 9% occurring only once. Input material: blood, either unsorted or a sorted T cell fraction (not recorded which). The receptors come from a male donor with ankylosing spondylitis or in good health (not recorded which). CDR3s include the opening cysteine and the closing phenylalanine or tryptophan. The D gene is left open where the match is weak. Size is stated for part of the rows, as once, few or many counts, or as a class when the clone is expanded.

clone_size	j_call	v_call	d_call	cdr3_aa	cdr3_nt
many	TRBJ1-3	TRBV7-8	TRBD1	CASSSYLGQGARGNTIYF	TGTGCCAGCAGCTCTTATTTGGGACAGGGGGCGCGGGGAAACACCATATATTTT
many	TRBJ2-7	TRBV6-6	TRBD2	CATGLAGGTRSYF	TGTGCCACCGGACTAGCGGGGGGCACCCGTTCGTACTTC
many	TRBJ2-2	TRBV5-1	-	CASSLGRGNTGELFF	TGCGCCAGCAGCTTGGGGAGGGGGAACACCGGGGAGCTGTTTTTT
many	TRBJ2-6	TRBV20-1	-	CSASSLALGANVLTF	TGCAGTGCTAGCTCTCTAGCGTTAGGGGCCAACGTCCTGACTTTC
many	TRBJ2-1	TRBV12-3/TRBV12-4	-	CASRPSLGGEQFF	TGTGCCAGCAGACCTTCCCTAGGGGGTGAGCAGTTCTTC
few	TRBJ2-7	TRBV7-9	-	CASSYWYF	TGTGCCAGCAGCTATTGGTACTTC
many	TRBJ2-1	TRBV12-3/TRBV12-4	-	CASRIRTGSLGNEQFF	TGTGCCAGCAGGATCCGCACAGGATCCTTGGGAAATGAGCAGTTCTTC
many	TRBJ2-1	TRBV7-7	-	CASSLTGDNEQFF	TGTGCTAGCAGCTTAACGGGAGACAATGAGCAGTTCTTC
many	TRBJ2-1	TRBV4-3	TRBD1	CASSQTTGYNEQFF	TGCGCCAGCAGCCAGACGACAGGGTACAATGAGCAGTTCTTC
many	TRBJ1-1	TRBV10-3	TRBD1	CAISSTGGEAFF	TGTGCCATCAGCTCGACAGGGGGGGAAGCTTTCTTT
few	TRBJ2-7	TRBV20-1	-	CSARGQASSYEQYF	TGCAGTGCTAGAGGACAGGCGAGCTCCTACGAGCAGTACTTC
-	TRBJ1-5	TRBV27	-	CASSLRLLFSNQPQHF	TGTGCCAGCAGTTTAAGGCTTCTATTCAGCAATCAGCCCCAGCATTTT
few	TRBJ1-1	TRBV18	TRBD1	CASSEQGAEAFF	TGTGCCAGCTCAGAACAGGGGGCTGAAGCTTTCTTT
many	TRBJ2-1	TRBV5-1	-	CASSLVPGSNNEQFF	TGCGCCAGCAGCTTGGTACCAGGATCTAACAATGAGCAGTTCTTC
once	TRBJ2-7	TRBV6-6	TRBD1	CASSYADRAGEQYF	TGTGCCAGCAGTTACGCCGACAGGGCAGGAGAGCAGTACTTC
many	TRBJ2-7	TRBV18	-	CASSPRSDEQYF	TGTGCCAGCTCCCCACGATCGGACGAGCAGTACTTC
many	TRBJ2-1	TRBV7-9	TRBD2	CASSLVAGEQFF	TGTGCCAGCAGCTTAGTAGCGGGAGAGCAGTTCTTC
-	TRBJ1-1	TRBV3-1	TRBD1	CASSLGTASRDTEAFF	TGTGCCAGCAGTCTTGGGACAGCCAGTCGGGACACTGAAGCTTTCTTT
many	TRBJ2-3	TRBV11-1	TRBD2	CASSFPLSGRGNTDTQYF	TGTGCCAGCAGCTTCCCACTTAGCGGGAGGGGGAACACAGATACGCAGTATTTT
many	TRBJ2-7	TRBV11-2	TRBD1	CASSLPPGTGVLPISYEQYF	TGTGCCAGCAGCCTCCCTCCCGGGACAGGGGTCTTACCTATCTCCTACGAGCAGTACTTC
few	TRBJ2-7	TRBV7-8	TRBD2	CASSLVGLAGTTAYEQYF	TGTGCCAGCAGCTTAGTAGGACTAGCGGGAACAACAGCCTACGAGCAGTACTTC
many	TRBJ2-3	TRBV20-1	-	CSAMDARMTDTQYF	TGCAGTGCTATGGACGCTAGAATGACAGATACGCAGTATTTT
many	TRBJ1-1	TRBV20-1	-	CSARGGVNTEAFF	TGCAGTGCTAGGGGGGGGGTGAACACTGAAGCTTTCTTT
many	TRBJ2-5	TRBV5-6	-	CASSLPDSEETQYF	TGTGCCAGCAGCCTTCCGGACAGCGAAGAGACCCAGTACTTC
many	TRBJ1-6	TRBV6-4	-	CASRSQNSPLHF	TGTGCCAGCAGATCCCAGAATTCACCCCTCCACTTT
many	TRBJ2-2	TRBV5-1	-	CASRSTGNTGELFF	TGCGCCAGCAGATCCACAGGGAACACCGGGGAGCTGTTTTTT
many	TRBJ2-1	TRBV20-1	TRBD2	CSARVLAGGSYNEQFF	TGCAGTGCTAGAGTACTAGCGGGTGGCTCCTACAATGAGCAGTTCTTC
few	TRBJ2-3	TRBV20-1	-	CSARVSDWGTDTQYF	TGCAGTGCTAGAGTGTCGGATTGGGGCACAGATACGCAGTATTTT
many	TRBJ1-1	TRBV29-1	-	CSVDLRGDTEAFF	TGCAGCGTTGATCTTCGAGGGGACACTGAAGCTTTCTTT
many	TRBJ2-1	TRBV7-7	-	CASSPTGGERNEQFF	TGTGCTAGCAGCCCCACAGGTGGAGAACGTAATGAGCAGTTCTTC
many	TRBJ1-4	TRBV12-3/TRBV12-4	-	CASSLGMANEKLFF	TGTGCCAGCAGTTTGGGGATGGCAAATGAAAAACTGTTTTTT
-	TRBJ2-6	TRBV7-9	-	CASSPPDSSGANVLTF	TGTGCCAGCAGCCCCCCGGATTCCTCTGGGGCCAACGTCCTGACTTTC
many	TRBJ2-3	TRBV20-1	-	CSAPRPGEGTDTQYF	TGCAGTGCTCCCCGCCCGGGGGAGGGCACAGATACGCAGTATTTT
few	TRBJ2-5	TRBV5-1	-	CASSLAVGPVQETQYF	TGCGCCAGCAGCTTGGCAGTCGGGCCGGTCCAAGAGACCCAGTACTTC
many	TRBJ2-1	TRBV6-5	TRBD2	CASSHSTSGSSYNEQFF	TGTGCCAGCAGCCACTCCACCAGCGGGAGCTCCTACAATGAGCAGTTCTTC
many	TRBJ1-6	TRBV20-1	-	CSAFALRALHF	TGCAGTGCTTTCGCGCTAAGAGCCCTCCACTTT